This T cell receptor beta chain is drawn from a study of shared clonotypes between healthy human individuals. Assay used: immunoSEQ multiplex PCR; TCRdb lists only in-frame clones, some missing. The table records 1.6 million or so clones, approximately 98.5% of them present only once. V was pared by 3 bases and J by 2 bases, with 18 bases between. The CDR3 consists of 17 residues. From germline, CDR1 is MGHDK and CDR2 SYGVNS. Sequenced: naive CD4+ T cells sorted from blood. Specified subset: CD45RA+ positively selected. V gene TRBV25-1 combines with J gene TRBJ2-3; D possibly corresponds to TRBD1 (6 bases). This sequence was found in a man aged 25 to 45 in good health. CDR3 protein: CASSDHSGTPLTDTQYF. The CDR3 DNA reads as TGTGCCAGCAGTGATCATTCCGGGACACCACTCACAGATACGCAGTATTTT.